These 20 T cell receptor beta chains came from one sample sequenced in a study of T-cell reconstitution after alpha-beta-depleted transplantation in children. The library targeted TCRbeta and was prepared with unique molecular identifiers. TCRdb passed the PCR reads through MiXCR, listing each CDR3 protein once. The sample lists under 20,000 distinct CDR3 sequences, roughly 12% occurring once. The sequences come from PBMCs, mostly from graft donor cells, collected 180 days after TCRalphabeta/CD19-depleted stem cell transplant. The receptor set was obtained from a boy in the first two years of life who had a stem cell transplant for Wiskott-Aldrich syndrome, so the T cells may come from the graft donor.

This clonotype appeared a few times. The rearrangement uses TRBV5-1 and TRBJ2-2, with 9 bases identical to TRBD2. The CDR3 loop spans 18 amino acids. The germline V gene encodes CDR1 SGHRS and CDR2 YFSETQ. The V segment lost 6 bases and the J segment 4 bases; nucleotides outside the gene matches: 16. CDR3 loop: CASKNLRREGRSTGELFF. The DNA of the CDR3 is TGCGCCAGCAAAAATCTCCGGCGGGAGGGCCGTAGCACCGGGGAGCTGTTTTTT.

This chain connects TRBV6-1 to TRBJ2-1, with TRBD2 as a possible D gene (6 bases). The V gene lost 2 bases and the J gene lost 1 base, with 18 bases spanning the gap. The CDR3 extends over 18 amino acids. Germline V gives CDR1 MNHNS, CDR2 SASEGT. This CDR3 reads CASSEPSLAGRSYNEQFF. CDR3 in DNA: TGTGCCAGCAGTGAACCGTCATTGGCGGGAAGGTCCTACAATGAGCAGTTCTTC.

The chain is built from TRBV7-8 and TRBJ2-7; a weak D match, TRBD1 (6 bases). Germline CDR1 reads SGHVS; CDR2 reads FQNEAQ. The CDR3 runs 14 residues. V gave up 5 bases and J gave up 0 bases, with 11 bases separating them. This CDR3 reads CASSQTGNSYEQYF. DNA for the CDR3: TGTGCCAGCAGCCAGACAGGCAACTCCTACGAGCAGTACTTC. The whole variable domain, filled in from reference TRBV7-8 and TRBJ2-7, reads GAGVSQSPRYKVAKRGQDVALRCDPISGHVSLFWYQQALGQGPEFLTYFQNEAQLDKSGLPSDRFFAERPEGSVSTLKIQRTQQEDSAVYLCASSQTGNSYEQYFGPGTRLTVT.

This clonotype was detected only a few times. CDR3 sequence (DNA): TGTGCCAGCAGCTTACAGCGGACATTCCTTCAAGAGACCCAGTACTTC. Translated: CASSLQRTFLQETQYF. This chain joins TRBV7-9 and TRBJ2-5, with D perhaps being TRBD1 or TRBD2 (5 bases each). Trimming left V 2 bases short and J 2 bases short, with 15 bases between. This CDR3 has 16 residues. Germline V gene lookup returns CDR1 SEHNR and CDR2 FQNEAQ (reference sequence).

The table lists this clonotype with a few counts. J is TRBJ1-1 and V is TRBV6-4, with D possibly being TRBD1 (6 bases). Germline V gene data show CDR1 as MRHNA and CDR2 as SNTAGT. V shed 0 bases and J shed 0 bases, with 11 bases lying between them. The CDR3 is made up of 16 amino acids. The chain's CDR3 is CASSDSTGPMNTEAFF. The CDR3 DNA follows: TGTGCCAGCAGTGACTCAACAGGGCCCATGAACACTGAAGCTTTCTTT.

This clonotype was recorded a few times. The chain is built from TRBV10-3 and TRBJ1-5, with D perhaps matching TRBD1 (6 bases). Between the trimmed V and J ends, which lost 11 bases and 3 bases, there was a span of 14 bases. The CDR3 runs 13 residues. The germline gives CDR1 ENHRY, CDR2 SYGVKD. DNA of the CDR3: TGTGCCGTTGGAGGGGGATCCAATCAGCCCCAGCATTTT. Translating it yields CAVGGGSNQPQHF.

This clonotype has a count of ten or more. The chain links TRBV28 to TRBJ2-3, with TRBD2 matching 8 bases. Germline CDR1 reads MDHEN; CDR2 reads SYDVKM. This CDR3 has 17 amino acids. J gave up 5 bases and V 5 bases, and 15 bases lay outside the gene matches. The CDR3 nucleotides read TGTGCCAGCAGTGCCCTCGGGAAGCGGGAGCTTGGAGATACGCAGTATTTT. Amino acids: CASSALGKRELGDTQYF.

This clonotype occurred a few times. V and J are TRBV20-1 and TRBJ2-1, with 7 bases that match TRBD2. Germline V gene lookup returns CDR1 DFQATT and CDR2 SNEGSKA (reference sequence). The CDR3 covers 15 residues. V gave up 1 base and J gave up 6 bases; unmatched junction bases: 9. CDR3 sequence (DNA): TGCAGTGCTAGAGGGGGCGGGAGAGGGGCCAATGAGCAGTTCTTC. Its protein is CSARGGGRGANEQFF.

This clonotype was seen at least ten times. V is TRBV28 and J is TRBJ2-3; TRBD2 matches 9 bases. With V trimmed by 3 bases and J by 3 bases, 10 bases remained unmatched. CDR1 and CDR2 from the germline V gene are MDHEN and SYDVKM. The CDR3 consists of 17 residues. The CDR3 here is CASSFPLGLAGTDTQYF. The CDR3 DNA sequence: TGTGCCAGCAGTTTTCCTTTGGGCCTAGCGGGGACAGATACGCAGTATTTT.

This clonotype came up many times. The chain joins TRBV29-1 to TRBJ2-3; TRBD2 agrees at 7 bases. The ends lost 4 bases at V and 2 bases at J; junction bases unmatched: 3. The CDR3 is 13 residues long. Germline CDR1 reads SQVTM; CDR2 reads ANQGSEA. DNA for the CDR3: TGCAGCGTTGGCGGGAGCGTCACAGATACGCAGTATTTT. It is translated as CSVGGSVTDTQYF.

This clonotype has ten or more counts. The chain uses TRBV7-9 and TRBJ1-3, with no clear D. Germline CDR1 is SEHNR and CDR2 is FQNEAQ (reference sequence). CDR3 length equals 14 residues. Trimming shortened V by 5 bases and J by 0 bases, and 8 bases separated the two germline ends. The CDR3 reads CASSPSSSGNTIYF. Written as DNA, the CDR3 is TGTGCCAGCAGCCCAAGCAGCTCTGGAAACACCATATATTTT.

This clonotype was found many times. Written as DNA, the CDR3 is TGTGCCAGCAGTTTATTCCGGGGCGGGGAGCTGTTTTTT. It codes for CASSLFRGGELFF. The chain carries TRBV28 and TRBJ2-2; maybe TRBD2 (5 bases). The CDR3 extends over 13 amino acids. CDR1 and CDR2 from the germline V gene are MDHEN and SYDVKM. The V end was cut by 1 base, the J end by 7 bases, with 7 bases between.

Ten or more counts support this clonotype. Written as DNA, the CDR3 is TGCAGTGCTATCCCAGGCACAGATACGCAGTATTTT. As protein: CSAIPGTDTQYF. The rearrangement links TRBV20-1 to TRBJ2-3, with D uncertain. Trimming removed 4 bases from V and 1 base from J, with 6 bases in between. The CDR3 sequence is 12 residues long. Germline lookup yields CDR1 DFQATT and CDR2 SNEGSKA (reference sequence).

There are many counts of this clonotype. The chain recombines TRBV7-2 with TRBJ2-1; 8 bases agree with TRBD1. This CDR3 is built from 15 residues. V lost 5 bases, J lost 3 bases, and 6 bases stayed unmatched. The germline gives CDR1 SGHTA, CDR2 FQGNSA. CDR3 in DNA: TGTGCCAGCAGCCAGGGGGCGGTAAGCTACAATGAGCAGTTCTTC. It yields the protein CASSQGAVSYNEQFF.

The genes are TRBV4-2 and TRBJ2-1; D unclear. Germline-derived CDR1 and CDR2 are LGHNA and YNFKEQ. CDR3 size: 18 residues. V dropped 4 bases and J dropped 0 bases, with 19 bases sitting between them. CDR3 in amino acids: CASSRVNQETGSYNEQFF. CDR3 nucleotides: TGTGCCAGCAGCCGGGTAAACCAGGAAACCGGCTCCTACAATGAGCAGTTCTTC.

This sequence joins TRBV28 and TRBJ1-1, with D maybe TRBD1 (5 bases). CDR1 is MDHEN and CDR2 is SYDVKM in the germline V gene. There are 14 residues in the CDR3. Deletions cut 3 bases from V and 4 bases from J, with 12 bases between. As DNA, the CDR3 is TGTGCCAGCAGTTTGGTCCAGGGAGGCACTGAAGCTTTCTTT. Translating it yields CASSLVQGGTEAFF. Using reference TRBV28 and TRBJ1-1 for the parts outside the CDR3, the full variable domain is DVKVTQSSRYLVKRTGEKVFLECVQDMDHENMFWYRQDPGLGLRLIYFSYDVKMKEKGDIPEGYSVSREKKERFSLILESASTNQTSMYLCASSLVQGGTEAFFGQGTRLTVV.

This clonotype was detected only a few times. The DNA for the CDR3 is TGTGCCAGCAGCATTGCCGGGCGGGGTTGGTCCTACAATGAGCAGTTCTTC. As protein: CASSIAGRGWSYNEQFF. The chain combines TRBV7-9 with TRBJ2-1, with a weak D call TRBD2 (6 bases). CDR1 is SEHNR, CDR2 FQNEAQ, per germline (reference sequence). The CDR3 totals 17 residues. V lost 5 bases and J 1 base, leaving 18 bases between the germline ends.

This clonotype was seen repeatedly, ten times or more. CDR3 region: CASRDPGGDTDTQYF. The CDR3 nucleotides are TGCGCCAGCAGAGATCCAGGGGGAGACACAGATACGCAGTATTTT. The J gene is TRBJ2-3, the V gene TRBV5-1; 7 bases are shared with TRBD1. Germline V gene sequence: CDR1 SGHRS, CDR2 YFSETQ. V lost 5 bases to trimming and J lost 2 bases; unmatched junction nucleotides: 8. The CDR3 contains 15 residues.

This clonotype was seen repeatedly, ten times or more. V and J are TRBV6-5 and TRBJ1-4; D is undetermined. The V gene's germline CDR1 is MNHEY and CDR2 SVGAGI. The CDR3 length is 14 residues. The ends were cut back, 6 bases at V and 0 bases at J, with 8 bases in the middle. The CDR3 DNA is TGTGCCAGCAGGCGAACCGCAACTAATGAAAAACTGTTTTTT. This gives the protein CASRRTATNEKLFF.

This clonotype was counted between two and nine times. Here the CDR3 DNA reads TGTGCCAGCAGTTTGGTTTACGAGCAGTACTTC. Protein sequence: CASSLVYEQYF. The chain joins TRBV28 to TRBJ2-7; no clear D gene. The CDR3 sequence is 11 residues long. CDR1 is MDHEN, CDR2 SYDVKM, per germline. V dropped 3 bases and J dropped 4 bases, with 4 bases sitting between them. Together with reference TRBV28 and TRBJ2-7, the CDR3 gives the full variable domain: DVKVTQSSRYLVKRTGEKVFLECVQDMDHENMFWYRQDPGLGLRLIYFSYDVKMKEKGDIPEGYSVSREKKERFSLILESASTNQTSMYLCASSLVYEQYFGPGTRLTVT.